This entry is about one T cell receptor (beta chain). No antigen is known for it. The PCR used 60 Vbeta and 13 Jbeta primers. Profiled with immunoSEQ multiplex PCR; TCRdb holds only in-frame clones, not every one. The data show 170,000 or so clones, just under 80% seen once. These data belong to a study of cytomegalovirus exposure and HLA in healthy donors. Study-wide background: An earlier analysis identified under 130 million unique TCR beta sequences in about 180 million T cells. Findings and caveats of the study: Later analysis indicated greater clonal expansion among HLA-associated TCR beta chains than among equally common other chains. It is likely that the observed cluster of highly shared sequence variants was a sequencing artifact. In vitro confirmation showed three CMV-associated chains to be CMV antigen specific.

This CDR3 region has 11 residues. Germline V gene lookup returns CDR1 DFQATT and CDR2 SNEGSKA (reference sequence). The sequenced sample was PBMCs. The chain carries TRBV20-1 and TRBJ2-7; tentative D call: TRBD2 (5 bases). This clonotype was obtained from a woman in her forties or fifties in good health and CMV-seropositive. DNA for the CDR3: TGCAGGGTTAGCCGGGGTGACGAGCAGTACTTC. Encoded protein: CRVSRGDEQYF.